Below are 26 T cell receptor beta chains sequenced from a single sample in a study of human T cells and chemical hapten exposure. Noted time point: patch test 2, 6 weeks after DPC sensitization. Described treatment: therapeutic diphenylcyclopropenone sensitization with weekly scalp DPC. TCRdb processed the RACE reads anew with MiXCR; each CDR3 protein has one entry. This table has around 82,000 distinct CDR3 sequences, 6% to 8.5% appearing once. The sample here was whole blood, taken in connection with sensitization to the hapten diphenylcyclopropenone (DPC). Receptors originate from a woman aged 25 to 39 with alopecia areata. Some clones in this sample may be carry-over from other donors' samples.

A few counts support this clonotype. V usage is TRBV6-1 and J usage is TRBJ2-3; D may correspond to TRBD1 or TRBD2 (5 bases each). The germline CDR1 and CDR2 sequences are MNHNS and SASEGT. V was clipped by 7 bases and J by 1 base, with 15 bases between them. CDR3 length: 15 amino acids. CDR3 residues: CASTPSLGGTDTQYF. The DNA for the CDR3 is TGTGCCAGCACTCCCTCCCTGGGGGGCACAGATACGCAGTATTTT.

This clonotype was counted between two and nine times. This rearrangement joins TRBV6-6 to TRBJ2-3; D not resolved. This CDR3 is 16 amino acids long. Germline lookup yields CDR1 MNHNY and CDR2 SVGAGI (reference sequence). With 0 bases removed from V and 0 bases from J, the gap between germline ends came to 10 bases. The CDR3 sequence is CASSYSQVVSTDTQYF. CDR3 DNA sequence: TGTGCCAGCAGTTACTCCCAGGTCGTTAGCACAGATACGCAGTATTTT.

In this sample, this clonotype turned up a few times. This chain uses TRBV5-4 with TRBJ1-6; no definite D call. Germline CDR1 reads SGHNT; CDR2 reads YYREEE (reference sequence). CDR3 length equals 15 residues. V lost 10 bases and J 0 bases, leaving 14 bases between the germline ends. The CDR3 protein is CAGSTWSSYNSPLHF. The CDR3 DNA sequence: TGTGCCGGTTCAACGTGGAGCTCCTATAATTCACCCCTCCACTTT.

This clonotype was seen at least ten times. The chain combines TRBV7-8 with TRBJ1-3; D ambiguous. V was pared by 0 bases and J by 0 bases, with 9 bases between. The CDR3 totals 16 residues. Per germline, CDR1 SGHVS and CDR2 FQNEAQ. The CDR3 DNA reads TGTGCCAGCAGCTTAGCACGGGTTCACTCTGGAAACACCATATATTTT. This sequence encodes CASSLARVHSGNTIYF.

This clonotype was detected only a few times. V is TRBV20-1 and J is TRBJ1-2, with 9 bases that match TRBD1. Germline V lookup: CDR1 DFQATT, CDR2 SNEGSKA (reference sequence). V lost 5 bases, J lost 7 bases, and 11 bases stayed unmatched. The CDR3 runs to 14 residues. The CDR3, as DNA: TGCAGTGCTCCCTGGGACAGGGACCTTCTTGGCTACACCTTC. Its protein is CSAPWDRDLLGYTF.

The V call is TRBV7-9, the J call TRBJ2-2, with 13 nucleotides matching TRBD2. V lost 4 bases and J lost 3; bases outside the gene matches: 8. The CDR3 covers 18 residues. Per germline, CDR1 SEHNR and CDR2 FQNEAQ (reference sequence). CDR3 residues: CASSSGLAGERYTGELFF. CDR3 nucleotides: TGTGCCAGCAGCTCCGGACTAGCGGGGGAGAGGTACACCGGGGAGCTGTTTTTT.

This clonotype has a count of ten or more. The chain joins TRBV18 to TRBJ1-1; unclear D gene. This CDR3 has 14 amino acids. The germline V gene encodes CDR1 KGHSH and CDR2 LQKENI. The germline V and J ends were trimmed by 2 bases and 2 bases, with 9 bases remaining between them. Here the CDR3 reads CASSPATVNTEAFF. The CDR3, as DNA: TGTGCCAGCTCACCAGCTACAGTCAACACTGAAGCTTTCTTT.

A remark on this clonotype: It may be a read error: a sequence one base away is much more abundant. The chain's CDR3 is CASSSPGSSFYGYAF. CDR3 nucleotides: TGTGCCAGCAGTTCACCGGGATCCTCGTTCTATGGCTACGCCTTC. The rearrangement uses TRBV27 and TRBJ1-2; D gene unclear. The germline V gene has CDR1 MNHEY and CDR2 SMNVEV (reference sequence). This CDR3 has 15 amino acids.

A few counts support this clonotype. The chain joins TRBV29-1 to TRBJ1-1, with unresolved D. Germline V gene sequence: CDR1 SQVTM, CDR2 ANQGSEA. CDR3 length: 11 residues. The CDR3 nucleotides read TGCACCTATTTCCAGAGCGGGGAAGCTTTCTTT. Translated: CTYFQSGEAFF.

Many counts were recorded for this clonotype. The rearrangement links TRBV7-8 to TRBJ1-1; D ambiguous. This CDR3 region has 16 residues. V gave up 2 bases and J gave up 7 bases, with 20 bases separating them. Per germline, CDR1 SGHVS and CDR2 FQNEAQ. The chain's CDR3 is CASSLSIPVDRIEAFF. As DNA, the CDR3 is TGTGCCAGCAGCTTATCCATCCCTGTGGATCGGATTGAAGCTTTCTTT.

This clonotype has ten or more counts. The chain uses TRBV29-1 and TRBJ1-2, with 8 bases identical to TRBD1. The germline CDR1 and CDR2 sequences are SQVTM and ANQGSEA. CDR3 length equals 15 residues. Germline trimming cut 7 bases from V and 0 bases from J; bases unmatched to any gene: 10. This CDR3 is CSAGGQDPSNYGYTF. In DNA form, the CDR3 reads TGCAGCGCTGGGGGACAGGATCCTTCTAACTATGGCTACACCTTC.

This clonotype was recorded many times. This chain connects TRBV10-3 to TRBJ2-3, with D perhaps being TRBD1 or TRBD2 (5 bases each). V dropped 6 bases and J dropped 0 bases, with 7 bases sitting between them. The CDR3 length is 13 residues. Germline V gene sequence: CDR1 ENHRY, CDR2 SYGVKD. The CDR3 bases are TGTGCCATCAGGGGGGACAGCACAGATACGCAGTATTTT. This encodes CAIRGDSTDTQYF.

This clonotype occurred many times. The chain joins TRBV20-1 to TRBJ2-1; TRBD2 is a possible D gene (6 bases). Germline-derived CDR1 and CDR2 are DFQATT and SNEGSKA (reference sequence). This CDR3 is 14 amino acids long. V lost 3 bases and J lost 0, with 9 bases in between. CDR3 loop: CSARRDTSYNEQFF. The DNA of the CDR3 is TGCAGTGCTAGGCGGGATACCTCCTACAATGAGCAGTTCTTC.

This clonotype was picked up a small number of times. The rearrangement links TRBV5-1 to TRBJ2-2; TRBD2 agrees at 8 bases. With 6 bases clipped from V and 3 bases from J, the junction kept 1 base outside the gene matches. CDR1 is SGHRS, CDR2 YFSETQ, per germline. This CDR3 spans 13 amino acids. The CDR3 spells CASTRGDTGELFF. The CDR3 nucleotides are TGCGCCAGCACGCGGGGGGACACCGGGGAGCTGTTTTTT.

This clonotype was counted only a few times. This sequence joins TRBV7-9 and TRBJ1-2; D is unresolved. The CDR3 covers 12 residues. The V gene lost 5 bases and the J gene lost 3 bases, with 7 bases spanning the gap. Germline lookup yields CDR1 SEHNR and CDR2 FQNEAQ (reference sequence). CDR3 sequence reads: CASSAADYGYTF. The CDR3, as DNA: TGTGCCAGCAGCGCCGCAGACTATGGCTACACCTTC.

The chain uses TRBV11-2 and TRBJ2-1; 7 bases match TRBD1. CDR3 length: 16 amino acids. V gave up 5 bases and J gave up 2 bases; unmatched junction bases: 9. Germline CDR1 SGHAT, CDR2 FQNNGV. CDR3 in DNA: TGTGCCAGCAGCCCACGACTTGGACAGGCCTACAATGAGCAGTTCTTC. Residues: CASSPRLGQAYNEQFF. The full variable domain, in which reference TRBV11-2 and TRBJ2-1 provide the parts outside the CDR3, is EAGVAQSPRYKIIEKRQSVAFWCNPISGHATLYWYQQILGQGPKLLIQFQNNGVVDDSQLPKDRFSAERLKGVDSTLKIQPAKLEDSAVYLCASSPRLGQAYNEQFFGPGTRLTVL.

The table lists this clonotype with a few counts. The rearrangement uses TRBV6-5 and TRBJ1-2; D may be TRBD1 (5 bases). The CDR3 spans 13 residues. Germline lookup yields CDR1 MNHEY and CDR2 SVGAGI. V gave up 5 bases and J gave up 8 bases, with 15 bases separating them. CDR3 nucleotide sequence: TGTGCCAGCAGTCTCGAAGTGAGGGGAGGCTACACCTTC. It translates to CASSLEVRGGYTF.

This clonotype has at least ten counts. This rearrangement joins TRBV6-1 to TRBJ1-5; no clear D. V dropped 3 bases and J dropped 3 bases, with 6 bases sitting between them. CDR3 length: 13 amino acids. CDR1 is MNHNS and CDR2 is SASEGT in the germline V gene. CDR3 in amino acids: CASSDRINQPQHF. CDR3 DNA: TGTGCCAGCAGTGACAGGATCAATCAGCCCCAGCATTTT.

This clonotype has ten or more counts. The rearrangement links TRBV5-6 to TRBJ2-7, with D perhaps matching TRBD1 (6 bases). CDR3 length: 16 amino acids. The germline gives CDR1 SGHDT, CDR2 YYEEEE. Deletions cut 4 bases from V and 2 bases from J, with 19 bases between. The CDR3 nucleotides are TGTGCCAGCAGCCTGCGCCGGACAGCCCAAACCTACGAGCAGTACTTC. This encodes CASSLRRTAQTYEQYF.

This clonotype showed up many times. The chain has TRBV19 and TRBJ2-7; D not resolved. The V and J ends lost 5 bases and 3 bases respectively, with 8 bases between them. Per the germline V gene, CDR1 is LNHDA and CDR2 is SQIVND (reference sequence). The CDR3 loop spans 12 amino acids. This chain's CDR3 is CASSPSNYEQYF. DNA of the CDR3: TGTGCCAGTAGTCCTTCTAACTACGAGCAGTACTTC.

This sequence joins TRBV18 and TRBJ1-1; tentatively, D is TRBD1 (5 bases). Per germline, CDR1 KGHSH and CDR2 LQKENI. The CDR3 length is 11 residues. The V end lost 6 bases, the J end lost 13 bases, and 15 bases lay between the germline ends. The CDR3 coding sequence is TGTGCCAGCTCCCCGGGGCTTGGGGATTTCTTT. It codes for CASSPGLGDFF. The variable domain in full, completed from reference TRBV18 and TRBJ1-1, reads NAGVMQNPRHLVRRRGQEARLRCSPMKGHSHVYWYRQLPEEGLKFMVYLQKENIIDESGMPKERFSAEFPKEGPSILRIQQVVRGDSAAYFCASSPGLGDFFGQGTRLTVV.

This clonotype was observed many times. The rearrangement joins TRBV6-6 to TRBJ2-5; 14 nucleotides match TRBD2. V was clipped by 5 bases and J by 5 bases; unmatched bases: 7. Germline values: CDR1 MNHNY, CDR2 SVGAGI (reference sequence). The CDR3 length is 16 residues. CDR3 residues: CASSPGTSGGRETQYF. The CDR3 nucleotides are TGTGCCAGCAGTCCCGGGACTAGCGGGGGCCGCGAGACCCAGTACTTC.

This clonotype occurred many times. CDR3 nucleotide sequence: TGTGCCACCAGAGGAGGGAGTGCGGCCAAAAACATTCAGTACTTC. Translated: CATRGGSAAKNIQYF. This chain links TRBV6-5 with TRBJ2-4; maybe TRBD2 (6 bases). Looked up from germline, CDR1 is MNHEY and CDR2 is SVGAGI. V lost 10 bases to trimming and J lost 1 base, with 17 bases between them. The CDR3 totals 15 residues.

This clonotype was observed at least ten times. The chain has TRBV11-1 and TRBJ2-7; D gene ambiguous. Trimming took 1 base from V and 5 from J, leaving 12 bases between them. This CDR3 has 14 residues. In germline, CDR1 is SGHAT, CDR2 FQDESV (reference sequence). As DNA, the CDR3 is TGTGCCAGCAGCTTAGACCAAGTCATTCACGAGCAGTACTTC. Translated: CASSLDQVIHEQYF.

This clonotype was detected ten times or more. The CDR3: CASSYEPGAGNEQFF. CDR3 bases: TGTGCCAGCAGTTATGAGCCAGGGGCCGGCAATGAGCAGTTCTTC. The rearrangement uses TRBV6-2 or TRBV6-3 and TRBJ2-1, with a weak D call TRBD1 (6 bases). CDR1 MNHEY and CDR2 SVGEGT come from the germline V gene. The V gene lost 3 bases and the J gene lost 6 bases, with 15 bases spanning the gap. The CDR3 runs 15 residues.

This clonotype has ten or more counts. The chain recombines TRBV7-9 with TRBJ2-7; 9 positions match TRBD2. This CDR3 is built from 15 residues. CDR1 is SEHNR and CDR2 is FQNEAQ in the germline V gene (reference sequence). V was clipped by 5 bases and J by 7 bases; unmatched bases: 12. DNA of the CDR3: TGTGCCAGCAGCGCAACCGGGACTAGCTGGTTTGAGCAGTACTTC. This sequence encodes CASSATGTSWFEQYF.